The present T cell receptor (beta chain) was sequenced within a study of blood T cell repertoires in COVID-19. About the study: Italy, Spain and the United States were the sources of the convalescent and acute COVID-19 samples.

This clone has only a few counts. Assay used: immunoSEQ multiplex PCR; TCRdb lists only in-frame clones, some missing. The sample includes tens of thousands of clones, 90% to 95% seen only once; the top ten take 8.6%. Germline CDR1 reads LNHDA; CDR2 reads SQIVND (reference sequence). The CDR3 is 16 amino acids. V lost 3 bases and J lost 12, with 24 bases in between. This sequence joins TRBV19 and TRBJ2-1; weak D call: TRBD1 (8 bases). Sequenced input: peripheral blood. The sequence came from a human donor in a cohort sampled during active COVID-19. The CDR3 sequence: CASSMGRDRRGKGQFF. The DNA for the CDR3 is TGTGCCAGTAGTATGGGGAGGGACAGGAGGGGAAAGGGGCAGTTCTTC. The full variable domain, rest sourced from reference TRBV19 and TRBJ2-1, is DGGITQSPKYLFRKEGQNVTLSCEQNLNHDAMYWYRQDPGQGLRLIYYSQIVNDFQKGDIAEGYSVSREKKESFPLTVTSAQKNPTAFYLCASSMGRDRRGKGQFFGPGTRLTVL.